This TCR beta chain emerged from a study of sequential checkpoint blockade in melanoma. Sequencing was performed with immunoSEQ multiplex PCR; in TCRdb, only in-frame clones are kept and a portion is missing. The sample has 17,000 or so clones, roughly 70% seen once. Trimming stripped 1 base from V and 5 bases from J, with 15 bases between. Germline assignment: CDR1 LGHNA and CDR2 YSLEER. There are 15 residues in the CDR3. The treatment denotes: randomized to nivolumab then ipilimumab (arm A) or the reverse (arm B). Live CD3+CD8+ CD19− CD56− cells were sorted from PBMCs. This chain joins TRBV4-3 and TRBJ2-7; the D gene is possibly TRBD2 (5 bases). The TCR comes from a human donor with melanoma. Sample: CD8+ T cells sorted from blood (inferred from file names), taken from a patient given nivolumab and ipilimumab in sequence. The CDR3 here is CASSQGNSARDEQYF. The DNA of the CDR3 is TGCGCCAGCAGCCAAGGGAATAGCGCCCGGGACGAGCAGTACTTC.